A selection of T cell receptor beta chains follows, all from one sample in a study of cytomegalovirus exposure and HLA in healthy donors. Generated by immunoSEQ multiplex PCR, the TCRdb table keeps only in-frame clones and is missing some. Found here are about 240,000 clones, approximately 78% of them singletons; the top ten hold approximately 0.47%. Sequenced material: PBMCs. The receptors here all came from a boy aged 5-17 years in good health and CMV-seronegative. Both conserved end residues are trimmed from each CDR3.

>TRBV7-9|TRBJ1-1
ASSLAVQTDREAF
>TRBV10-2|TRBJ2-1
ASKRENEQF
>TRBV19|TRBJ1-2
ASNEKWYGYT
>TRBV30|TRBJ1-3
AWSPRGFGGNTIY
>TRBV29-1|TRBJ2-1
SVSTSYNEQF
>TRBV6-4|TRBJ2-1
ASSDSAGTSGTEQF
>TRBV25-1|TRBJ1-4
ATPLGRVEVSTNEKLF
>TRBV29-1|TRBJ2-7
SVESGRAIYEQY
>TRBV11-1|TRBJ2-1
ASSQPASGNEQF
>TRBV7-9|TRBJ1-4
ASRQGNEKLF